What follows are 26 T cell receptor beta chains derived from one specimen sequenced in a study of T cell repertoires in cytomegalovirus infection. These TCRs' antigens remain unknown. TCRdb fed the reads into MiXCR, producing one record per CDR3 protein. The sample lists fewer than 650,000 distinct CDR3 sequences, just under 40% occurring once. This material consisted of cultured PBMCs, taken from culture after CMV antigen stimulation. The receptor source for this set is a human donor in good health (CMV status not recorded). Some clones in this sample may be carry-over from other donors' samples.

Only a few counts were recorded for this clonotype. The genes are TRBV2 and TRBJ2-3; D is ambiguous. The V end was cut by 4 bases, the J end by 0 bases, with 8 bases between. The CDR3 is 14 amino acids. Germline V gene data show CDR1 as SNHLY and CDR2 as FYNNEI. The CDR3 is CASSGDTSTDTQYF. CDR3 DNA: TGTGCCAGCAGTGGGGATACTAGCACAGATACGCAGTATTTT.

V is TRBV5-6 and J is TRBJ1-5; no clear D gene. CDR1 is SGHDT, CDR2 YYEEEE, per germline. The CDR3 is 16 amino acids. V lost 3 bases to trimming and J lost 6 bases, with 19 bases between them. The CDR3 region has the DNA TGTGCCAGCAGCTCTTCCCCAGCGGTAAGAGGTCAGCCCCAGCATTTT. Protein sequence: CASSSSPAVRGQPQHF.

This clonotype was detected only a few times. The CDR3 loop is CATSRDWGPGTGVYEQYF. Here the CDR3 DNA reads TGTGCCACCAGCAGAGATTGGGGCCCCGGGACAGGGGTATACGAGCAGTACTTC. The rearrangement joins TRBV15 to TRBJ2-7; the match to TRBD1 covers 10 bases. The V segment lost 0 bases and the J segment 4 bases; nucleotides outside the gene matches: 12. The CDR3 runs 18 residues. Germline CDR1 is LNHNV and CDR2 is YYDKDF (reference sequence).

The chain employs TRBV29-1 and TRBJ1-1; 7 bases align to TRBD1. The trim removed 4 bases at V and 4 bases at J, leaving 21 bases unmatched. There are 18 residues in the CDR3. Germline V CDR1 and CDR2: SQVTM, ANQGSEA. DNA of the CDR3: TGCAGCGTTGCGGGGTTAGTCAGGGGGATAACTGTCGGCACTGAAGCTTTCTTT. This encodes CSVAGLVRGITVGTEAFF.

The V and J genes are TRBV7-8 and TRBJ1-5; perhaps TRBD1 as D (6 bases). Germline-derived CDR1 and CDR2 are SGHVS and FQNEAQ. V lost 5 bases, J lost 8 bases, and 19 bases lay in between. The CDR3 extends over 15 amino acids. The CDR3 protein is CASSPGGGLGEPQHF. In DNA, the CDR3 is TGTGCCAGCAGCCCGGGGGGGGGGCTTGGCGAGCCCCAGCATTTT.

J is TRBJ2-1 and V is TRBV29-1; TRBD2 aligns across 8 bases. J gave up 10 bases and V 0 bases, and 14 bases lay outside the gene matches. The CDR3 extends over 16 amino acids. Germline V gives CDR1 SQVTM, CDR2 ANQGSEA. DNA of the CDR3: TGCAGCGTTGAAGAGCGCCGCGGGGGGCCCCTTGAGGAGCAGTTCTTC. It yields the protein CSVEERRGGPLEEQFF.

Only a few counts were recorded for this clonotype. The chain couples TRBV6-6 to TRBJ1-1; D gene ambiguous. Deletions cut 8 bases from V and 0 bases from J, with 13 bases between. CDR1 and CDR2 from the germline V gene are MNHNY and SVGAGI (reference sequence). The CDR3 runs to 14 residues. CDR3 in amino acids: CASHIHGLNTEAFF. CDR3 DNA sequence: TGTGCCAGCCATATTCATGGGCTGAACACTGAAGCTTTCTTT.

The chain is built from TRBV10-3 and TRBJ2-5; TRBD1 might be the D (6 bases). Trimming stripped 0 bases from V and 5 bases from J, with 13 bases between. Per the germline V gene, CDR1 is ENHRY and CDR2 is SYGVKD. This CDR3 has 15 residues. The CDR3 DNA follows: TGTGCCATCAGTGAGTCGGGTGGGGGCACGGAGACCCAGTACTTC. It translates to CAISESGGGTETQYF.

The chain employs TRBV7-2 and TRBJ2-3; 7 bases line up with TRBD2. This CDR3 is 14 amino acids long. The V gene end was trimmed by 5 bases and the J gene end by 9 bases; junction bases not matched to a gene: 11. From germline, CDR1 is SGHTA and CDR2 FQGNSA. CDR3 sequence reads: CASSRTSAAGTQYF. In nucleotides, the CDR3 is TGTGCCAGCAGCCGCACTAGCGCCGCGGGGACGCAGTATTTT.

V and J are TRBV7-6 and TRBJ1-6; 9 bases align to TRBD1. The germline CDR1 and CDR2 sequences are SGHVS and FNYEAQ. Trimming removed 0 bases from V and 9 bases from J; junction bases left unmatched: 6. The CDR3 totals 16 residues. The CDR3 DNA reads as TGTGCCAGCAGCTTAGCGCCGACAGGGGGGTTTTCACCCCTCCACTTT. Encoded protein: CASSLAPTGGFSPLHF.

A few counts support this clonotype. V and J are TRBV2 and TRBJ2-3; 14 positions match TRBD2. Looked up from germline, CDR1 is SNHLY and CDR2 is FYNNEI. CDR3 size: 16 residues. The J segment lost 3 bases and the V segment lost 7 bases, leaving 6 bases of the junction unmatched. The CDR3 sequence is CASTPGTSGRTDTQYF. CDR3 sequence (DNA): TGTGCCAGCACCCCCGGGACTAGCGGGAGAACAGATACGCAGTATTTT. Full variable domain (missing parts from reference TRBV2 and TRBJ2-3): EPEVTQTPSHQVTQMGQEVILRCVPISNHLYFYWYRQILGQKVEFLVSFYNNEISEKSEIFDDQFSVERPDGSNFTLKIRSTKLEDSAMYFCASTPGTSGRTDTQYFGPGTRLTVL.

The V call is TRBV4-2, the J call TRBJ2-7, with D possibly being TRBD2 (6 bases). The CDR3 totals 14 residues. CDR1 and CDR2 (germline): LGHNA, YNFKEQ. Trimming removed 1 base at V and 6 bases at J, with 13 bases between. CDR3 sequence: CASSQGGDASEQYF. The CDR3 DNA follows: TGTGCCAGCAGCCAAGGGGGGGACGCTTCCGAGCAGTACTTC.

The chain employs TRBV4-1 and TRBJ1-3, with 9 bases aligning to TRBD1. In germline, CDR1 is MGHRA, CDR2 YSYEKL. The CDR3 covers 14 residues. Unmatched junction bases numbered 4, after V lost 6 bases and J lost 4 bases. As DNA, the CDR3 is TGCGCCAGCAGGGGACAGGGTAAAGGAAACACCATATATTTT. Encoded protein: CASRGQGKGNTIYF.

As DNA, the CDR3 is TGTGCCAGCCCCGTGGGAGACAGGGGGCAAAATGAGCAGTTCTTC. Its protein is CASPVGDRGQNEQFF. The gene calls are TRBV7-6 and TRBJ2-1; 10 bases are shared with TRBD1. Per germline, CDR1 SGHVS and CDR2 FNYEAQ. The J segment lost 7 bases and the V segment lost 8 bases, leaving 11 bases of the junction unmatched. This CDR3 is 15 amino acids long.

The genes are TRBV4-1 and TRBJ1-2; D call uncertain. V was clipped by 9 bases and J by 7 bases, with 15 bases between them. This CDR3 region has 12 residues. Germline-derived CDR1 and CDR2 are MGHRA and YSYEKL. This chain's CDR3 is CASFGPEGGYTF. For the CDR3, the DNA is TGCGCCAGTTTTGGTCCAGAGGGTGGCTACACCTTC.

This clonotype was recorded a few times. This chain links TRBV2 with TRBJ1-2, with D possibly being TRBD1 (5 bases). Deletions cut 7 bases from V and 5 bases from J, with 11 bases between. Germline assignment: CDR1 SNHLY and CDR2 FYNNEI. The CDR3 extends over 12 amino acids. This CDR3 is CASNAGPYGYTF. In DNA, the CDR3 is TGTGCCAGCAATGCGGGACCTTATGGCTACACCTTC.

V is TRBV12-3 or TRBV12-4 and J is TRBJ1-2; perhaps TRBD1 as D (5 bases). The CDR3 has 14 amino acids. Trimming took 10 bases from V and 2 from J, leaving 17 bases between them. CDR3 amino acids: CATKQAGENYGYTF. The CDR3 nucleotides are TGTGCCACCAAACAGGCTGGTGAGAACTATGGCTACACCTTC.

Written as DNA, the CDR3 is TGCAGTGCTAACCGGGGCCCCGAAGAGACCCAGTACTTC. Its translation: CSANRGPEETQYF. This sequence joins TRBV20-1 and TRBJ2-5, with D tentatively TRBD1 or TRBD2 (5 bases each). V was pared by 4 bases and J by 3 bases, with 12 bases between. The CDR3 extends over 13 amino acids. Germline CDR1 reads DFQATT; CDR2 reads SNEGSKA (reference sequence).

The chain joins TRBV6-5 to TRBJ1-3; unclear D gene. Trimming took 7 bases from V and 4 from J, leaving 11 bases between them. Germline lookup yields CDR1 MNHEY and CDR2 SVGAGI. The CDR3 totals 13 residues. The chain's CDR3 is CASIERQGNTIYF. CDR3 nucleotide sequence: TGTGCCAGCATCGAGAGGCAGGGAAACACCATATATTTT.

This clonotype turned up a few times. The chain recombines TRBV29-1 with TRBJ1-4; 8 bases match TRBD1. With 6 bases clipped from V and 3 bases from J, the junction kept 6 bases outside the gene matches. There are 14 residues in the CDR3. Germline V gene lookup returns CDR1 SQVTM and CDR2 ANQGSEA. CDR3 bases: TGCAGCGTCGTCGGGGGACAGGCTAATGAAAAACTGTTTTTT. It codes for CSVVGGQANEKLFF.

A few counts support this clonotype. The chain couples TRBV6-5 to TRBJ2-1; TRBD2 aligns across 13 bases. The CDR3 covers 17 residues. The germline CDR1 and CDR2 sequences are MNHEY and SVGAGI. J gave up 0 bases and V 4 bases, and 3 bases lay outside the gene matches. The CDR3 spells CASSSTSGGDSYNEQFF. The CDR3, as DNA: TGTGCCAGCAGTTCAACTAGCGGGGGGGACTCCTACAATGAGCAGTTCTTC.

The CDR3 reads CSARVGGYEQYF. Here the CDR3 DNA reads TGCAGTGCTAGAGTGGGTGGCTACGAGCAGTACTTC. The gene calls are TRBV20-1 and TRBJ2-7; D ambiguous. Looked up from germline, CDR1 is DFQATT and CDR2 is SNEGSKA (reference sequence). V was pared by 1 base and J by 3 bases, with 7 bases between. This CDR3 is built from 12 residues.

The chain recombines TRBV4-1 with TRBJ1-2; 7 bases are shared with TRBD1. Germline V gene lookup returns CDR1 MGHRA and CDR2 YSYEKL. The CDR3 length is 14 residues. The junction had 5 bases not matched to a gene; V was cut back by 3 bases and J by 4 bases. The CDR3 is CASSHGTDSYGYTF. The CDR3 bases are TGCGCCAGCAGCCACGGGACAGATTCCTATGGCTACACCTTC.

The chain links TRBV19 to TRBJ1-5, with D perhaps matching TRBD1 (5 bases). In germline, CDR1 is LNHDA, CDR2 SQIVND (reference sequence). V was pared by 6 bases and J by 2 bases, with 14 bases between. This CDR3 is built from 15 residues. For the CDR3, the DNA is TGTGCCAGTAGGGTAGGGGATTACGGCAATCAGCCCCAGCATTTT. Its translation: CASRVGDYGNQPQHF.

V is TRBV10-3 and J is TRBJ1-3, with D maybe TRBD1 (6 bases). Germline V gene data show CDR1 as ENHRY and CDR2 as SYGVKD. The CDR3 is 16 amino acids. The germline V and J ends were trimmed by 0 bases and 2 bases, with 11 bases remaining between them. The CDR3 DNA reads as TGTGCCATCAGTGAGTCGTGGTCAGGGGCTGGAAACACCATATATTTT. Amino acid sequence: CAISESWSGAGNTIYF.

V usage is TRBV7-2 and J usage is TRBJ1-3; D unresolved. The germline CDR1 and CDR2 sequences are SGHTA and FQGNSA. V was clipped by 4 bases and J by 3 bases, with 13 bases between them. CDR3 length: 15 residues. The CDR3 sequence is CASSSRTDGGNTIYF. CDR3 nucleotides: TGTGCCAGCAGCTCAAGGACGGACGGTGGAAACACCATATATTTT.